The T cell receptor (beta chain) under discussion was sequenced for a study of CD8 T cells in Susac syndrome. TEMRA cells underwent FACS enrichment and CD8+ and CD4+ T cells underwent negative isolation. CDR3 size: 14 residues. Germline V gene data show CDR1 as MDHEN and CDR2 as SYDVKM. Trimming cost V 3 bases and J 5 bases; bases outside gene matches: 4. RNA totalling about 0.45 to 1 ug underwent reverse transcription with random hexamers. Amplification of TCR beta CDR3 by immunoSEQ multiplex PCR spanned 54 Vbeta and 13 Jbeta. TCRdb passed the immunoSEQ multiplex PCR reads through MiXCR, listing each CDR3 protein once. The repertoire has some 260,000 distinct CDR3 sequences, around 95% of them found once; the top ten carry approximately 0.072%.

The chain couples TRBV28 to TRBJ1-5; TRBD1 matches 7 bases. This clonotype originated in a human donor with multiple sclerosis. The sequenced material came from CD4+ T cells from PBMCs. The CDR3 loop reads CASSLGTAHQPQHF. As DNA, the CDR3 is TGTGCCAGCAGTTTGGGGACAGCCCATCAGCCCCAGCATTTT.